This TCR beta chain was sequenced during a study of shared clonotypes between healthy human individuals. Overall study findings and caveats: It was observed that 5% to 6% of naive CD4 clonotypes were shared across several donors.

Clones were sequenced by immunoSEQ multiplex PCR, and TCRdb holds only the in-frame ones, with some missing. The repertoire holds over 1.5 million clones, with 98% as singletons. A word on this clone: The antigen is unknown.

CDR1 is SGDLS and CDR2 is YYNGEE in the germline V gene. The J segment lost 2 bases and the V segment lost 0 bases, leaving 7 bases of the junction unmatched. The CDR3 totals 17 residues. This sequence was found in a young man in good health. This rearrangement joins TRBV9 to TRBJ2-3; 9 nucleotides line up with TRBD1. Sequenced input: naive CD4+ T cells sorted from blood. Regarding subset: CD45RA+ positively selected. DNA of the CDR3: TGTGCCAGCAGCGTAGGCCCCCGGGACAGGGACACAGATACGCAGTATTTT. Amino acid sequence: CASSVGPRDRDTDTQYF.